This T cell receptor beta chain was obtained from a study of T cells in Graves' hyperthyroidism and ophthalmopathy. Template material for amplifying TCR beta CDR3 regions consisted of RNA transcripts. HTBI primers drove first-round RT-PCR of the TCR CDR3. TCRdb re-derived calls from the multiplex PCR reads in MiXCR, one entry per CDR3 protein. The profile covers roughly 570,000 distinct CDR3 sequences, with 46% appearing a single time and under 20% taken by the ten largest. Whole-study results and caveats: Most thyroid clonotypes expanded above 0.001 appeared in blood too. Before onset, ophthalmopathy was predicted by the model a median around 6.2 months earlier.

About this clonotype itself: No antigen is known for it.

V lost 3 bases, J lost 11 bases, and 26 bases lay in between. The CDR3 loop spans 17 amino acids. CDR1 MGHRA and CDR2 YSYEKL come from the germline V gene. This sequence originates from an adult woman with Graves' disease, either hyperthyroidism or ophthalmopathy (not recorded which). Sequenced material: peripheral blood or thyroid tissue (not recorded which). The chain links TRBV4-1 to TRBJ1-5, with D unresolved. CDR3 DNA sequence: TGCGCCAGCAGCCACCTCATCCTAGCGGGAGGGCGGGAGACCCAGCATTTT. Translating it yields CASSHLILAGGRETQHF.